This T cell receptor beta chain is from a study of CD8 T cells in Susac syndrome. cDNA came from approximately 0.5 to 1 ug RNA primed by random hexamers. A single record per CDR3 protein comes from TCRdb applying MiXCR to the immunoSEQ multiplex PCR reads. The sample includes some 120,000 distinct CDR3 sequences, around 96% of them seen just once. Germline V gives CDR1 SGDLS, CDR2 YYNGEE. The CDR3 covers 16 residues. With regard to this clonotype: One junction end does not reproduce the germline sequence, and a read error may be involved.

The material sequenced was CD8+ T cells from PBMCs. The TCR comes from a human donor with Susac syndrome. The chain couples TRBV9 to TRBJ1-2; D not certain. CDR3 DNA: TGTGCCGGCAGCGCTTTGGACGGAGCCGAAAGGCATGGCTACACCTTC. As protein: CAGSALDGAERHGYTF.